Listed here are 21 T cell receptor beta chains from one sample, sequenced in a study of blood T cell repertoires in COVID-19. Here immunoSEQ multiplex PCR was the method, and the copy in TCRdb shows in-frame clones only, minus some. The repertoire holds some 180,000 clones, with roughly 90% as singletons. Sequenced material: peripheral blood. These receptors originate from a man between 50 and 59 years old with acute or convalescent COVID-19.

This sequence joins TRBV5-4 and TRBJ2-6; the D gene is possibly TRBD1 (5 bases). The CDR3 has 13 residues. V was trimmed by 4 bases and J by 10 bases, leaving 12 bases between them. Per germline, CDR1 SGHNT and CDR2 YYREEE (reference sequence). Here the CDR3 reads CASSQRTKNVLTF. The CDR3 coding sequence is TGTGCCAGCAGCCAACGGACAAAGAACGTCCTGACTTTC.

The gene calls are TRBV2 and TRBJ1-2; D gene uncertain. The V gene lost 3 bases and the J gene lost 4 bases, with 9 bases spanning the gap. Germline V gene data show CDR1 as SNHLY and CDR2 as FYNNEI. The CDR3 has 13 amino acids. In DNA form, the CDR3 reads TGTGCCAGCAGTGAGGCGGAGATCTATGGCTACACCTTC. Translation: CASSEAEIYGYTF.

Only one count was recorded for this clone. J is TRBJ1-5 and V is TRBV2; TRBD1 might be the D (6 bases). V was pared by 6 bases and J by 0 bases, with 30 bases between. CDR1 is SNHLY and CDR2 is FYNNEI in the germline V gene. This CDR3 region has 21 residues. CDR3: CASRSPRGTGQTTYSNQPQHF. The DNA for the CDR3 is TGTGCCAGCAGATCTCCCCGGGGCACAGGGCAAACCACGTATAGCAATCAGCCCCAGCATTTT.

This clone was recorded only once. The V and J genes are TRBV2 and TRBJ2-5; a weak D match, TRBD2 (6 bases). V was trimmed by 5 bases and J by 3 bases, leaving 10 bases between them. The CDR3 length is 13 residues. Germline CDR1 is SNHLY and CDR2 is FYNNEI. CDR3 loop: CASSRDSEETQYF. In nucleotides, the CDR3 is TGTGCCAGCAGTAGGGACTCCGAAGAGACCCAGTACTTC. The variable domain in full, with the rest retrieved from reference TRBV2 and TRBJ2-5, is EPEVTQTPSHQVTQMGQEVILRCVPISNHLYFYWYRQILGQKVEFLVSFYNNEISEKSEIFDDQFSVERPDGSNFTLKIRSTKLEDSAMYFCASSRDSEETQYFGPGTRLLVL.

The chain carries TRBV9 and TRBJ2-1, with D perhaps matching TRBD2 (6 bases). Germline CDR1 SGDLS, CDR2 YYNGEE. The CDR3 contains 16 residues. V shed 0 bases and J shed 4 bases, with 14 bases lying between them. The chain's CDR3 is CASSVASGAGYNEQFF. The CDR3 DNA sequence: TGTGCCAGCAGCGTAGCTTCGGGAGCAGGGTACAATGAGCAGTTCTTC.

The J gene is TRBJ2-1, the V gene TRBV9; tentative D call: TRBD2 (6 bases). V gave up 5 bases and J gave up 7 bases, with 16 bases separating them. Germline V gives CDR1 SGDLS, CDR2 YYNGEE. The CDR3 contains 14 residues. CDR3 region: CASSESSVWNEQFF. The CDR3 coding sequence is TGTGCCAGCAGTGAATCTAGCGTATGGAATGAGCAGTTCTTC.

The chain carries TRBV7-6 and TRBJ2-3, with TRBD2 matching over 8 bases. After removal of 5 bases from V and 1 base from J, the junction contained 8 bases not matched to a gene. The CDR3 runs to 16 residues. Germline values: CDR1 SGHVS, CDR2 FNYEAQ. The DNA for the CDR3 is TGTGCCAGCAGCCAAAGCTTGCGGGGGGGCACAGATACGCAGTATTTT. Translation gives CASSQSLRGGTDTQYF.

The genes are TRBV4-3 and TRBJ2-3; tentative D call: TRBD2 (5 bases). CDR1 and CDR2 from the germline V gene are LGHNA and YSLEER. This CDR3 has 17 amino acids. V lost 3 bases to trimming and J lost 2 bases, with 18 bases between them. The DNA for the CDR3 is TGCGCCAGCAGCCATCGGGCCCGACTATCTCTCACAGATACGCAGTATTTT. It is translated as CASSHRARLSLTDTQYF.

This clone was detected only once. V gene TRBV7-2 combines with J gene TRBJ2-5; weak D call: TRBD1 (6 bases). Germline V gene sequence: CDR1 SGHTA, CDR2 FQGNSA. The CDR3 has 13 amino acids. V was clipped by 3 bases and J by 5 bases, with 10 bases between them. The CDR3 spells CASSFQGSETQYF. For the CDR3, the DNA is TGTGCCAGCAGCTTTCAGGGGTCGGAGACCCAGTACTTC.

As concerns this clone: An end of the junction differs from the germline gene, which may be a read error. Distinct nucleotide sequences in the sample also encode this CDR3. CDR3 nucleotides: TGCGCCAGCAGCCCAAGAGTCCGGGTTGACTATGGCTACACCTTT. It translates to CASSPRVRVDYGYTF. This chain links TRBV5-1 with TRBJ1-2, with D unclear. The CDR3 runs 15 residues. Germline CDR1 is SGHRS and CDR2 is YFSETQ.

The rearrangement joins TRBV7-8 to TRBJ1-5; a weak D match, TRBD1 (6 bases). Trimming took off 2 bases at V and 1 base at J, with 9 bases between the two ends. There are 15 residues in the CDR3. Germline-derived CDR1 and CDR2 are SGHVS and FQNEAQ. The CDR3 sequence: CASSLMGASNQPQHF. The CDR3 DNA sequence: TGTGCCAGCAGCTTAATGGGGGCGAGCAATCAGCCCCAGCATTTT.

The rearrangement uses TRBV9 and TRBJ1-3; no definite D call. Germline lookup yields CDR1 SGDLS and CDR2 YYNGEE. CDR3 length: 15 amino acids. Deletions cut 7 bases from V and 0 bases from J, with 14 bases between. The CDR3 region has the DNA TGTGCCAGCGGCCCTTCAAGGAGCTCTGGAAACACCATATATTTT. Translated: CASGPSRSSGNTIYF.

The V and J genes are TRBV7-3 and TRBJ2-3; maybe TRBD1 (6 bases). The germline V and J ends were trimmed by 5 bases and 6 bases, with 12 bases remaining between them. The CDR3 extends over 13 amino acids. Germline V gene sequence: CDR1 SGHTA, CDR2 FQGTGA. The CDR3 DNA reads as TGTGCCAGCAGCATACAGGGTGCCGATACGCAGTATTTT. Its protein is CASSIQGADTQYF.

The genes are TRBV6-5 and TRBJ2-7, with D possibly TRBD1 on 6 matching bases. The CDR3 sequence is 14 residues long. CDR1 is MNHEY and CDR2 is SVGAGI in the germline V gene. Trimming cost V 2 bases and J 7 bases, with 15 bases left between them. The CDR3 nucleotides are TGTGCCAGCAGTTACGGAGAGAGGGGGTGGGAGCAGTACTTC. Translated, it gives CASSYGERGWEQYF.

This clone was detected only once. This sequence joins TRBV6-2 or TRBV6-3 and TRBJ1-1; a weak D match, TRBD1 (6 bases). There are 13 residues in the CDR3. V was pared by 2 bases and J by 5 bases, with 9 bases between. Per germline, CDR1 MNHEY and CDR2 SVGEGT. CDR3 protein: CASSYRGSTEAFF. In nucleotides, the CDR3 is TGTGCCAGCAGTTACAGGGGGTCGACTGAAGCTTTCTTT.

The chain's CDR3 is CSVEPVGTGGKKQYF. For the CDR3, the DNA is TGCAGCGTTGAGCCAGTAGGGACAGGGGGGAAGAAGCAGTACTTC. The chain joins TRBV29-1 to TRBJ2-7; 11 bases agree with TRBD1. J was trimmed by 8 bases and V by 3 bases; bases with no gene match: 12. CDR3 length: 15 residues. Germline CDR1 and CDR2: SQVTM and ANQGSEA.

This chain links TRBV9 with TRBJ1-6; 8 bases agree with TRBD1. Germline CDR1 reads SGDLS; CDR2 reads YYNGEE. V lost 3 bases to trimming and J lost 6 bases; unmatched junction nucleotides: 5. This CDR3 contains 15 residues. The CDR3 DNA sequence: TGTGCCAGCAGCGGCAGGGGGCGCGTTAATTCACCCCTCCACTTT. Protein product: CASSGRGRVNSPLHF.

This clone has only a few counts. The chain links TRBV9 to TRBJ2-2, with D possibly TRBD1 on 5 matching bases. The CDR3 length is 14 residues. In germline, CDR1 is SGDLS, CDR2 YYNGEE. V shed 3 bases and J shed 4 bases, with 10 bases lying between them. CDR3 sequence (DNA): TGTGCCAGCAGCGAGTGGGGCGGCACCGGGGAGCTGTTTTTT. Protein sequence: CASSEWGGTGELFF.

This chain links TRBV7-6 with TRBJ2-7, with D possibly TRBD2 on 5 matching bases. CDR1 and CDR2 (germline): SGHVS, FNYEAQ. Trimming removed 5 bases at V and 6 bases at J, with 14 bases between. This CDR3 is 13 amino acids long. CDR3 nucleotide sequence: TGTGCCAGCAGCCCCTCCCCCAGCGGCGAGCAGTACGTC. It specifies CASSPSPSGEQYV.

The V and J genes are TRBV18 and TRBJ2-5; the match to TRBD2 covers 11 bases. The CDR3 runs to 16 residues. CDR1 KGHSH and CDR2 LQKENI come from the germline V gene. V lost 3 bases and J lost 1; bases outside the gene matches: 4. The CDR3 sequence: CASSPSLAGGQETQYF. The CDR3, as DNA: TGTGCCAGCTCACCGTCTCTAGCGGGAGGCCAAGAGACCCAGTACTTC.

The J gene is TRBJ1-2, the V gene TRBV4-3, with 10 bases identical to TRBD1. Losses at the gene ends were 1 base for V and 4 bases for J; bases not matched to a gene: 6. The CDR3 loop spans 16 amino acids. Germline V gene data show CDR1 as LGHNA and CDR2 as YSLEER. The CDR3 nucleotides read TGCGCCAGCAGCCAAGTGGGACAGGGGAAATCCTATGGCTACACCTTC. Encoded protein: CASSQVGQGKSYGYTF.